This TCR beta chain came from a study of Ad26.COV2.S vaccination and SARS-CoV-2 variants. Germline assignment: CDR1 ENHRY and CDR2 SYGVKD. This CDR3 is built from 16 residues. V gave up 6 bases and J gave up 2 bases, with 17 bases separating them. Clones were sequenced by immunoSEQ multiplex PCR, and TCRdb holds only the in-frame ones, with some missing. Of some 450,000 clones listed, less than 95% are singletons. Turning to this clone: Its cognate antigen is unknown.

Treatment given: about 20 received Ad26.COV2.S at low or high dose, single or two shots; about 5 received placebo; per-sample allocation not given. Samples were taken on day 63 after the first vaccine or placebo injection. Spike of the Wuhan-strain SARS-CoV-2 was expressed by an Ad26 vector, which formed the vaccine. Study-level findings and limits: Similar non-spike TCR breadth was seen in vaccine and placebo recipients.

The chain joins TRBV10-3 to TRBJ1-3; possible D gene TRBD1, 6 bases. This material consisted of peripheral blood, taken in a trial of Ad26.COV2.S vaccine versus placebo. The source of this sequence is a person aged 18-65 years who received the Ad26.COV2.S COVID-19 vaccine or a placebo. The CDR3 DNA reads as TGTGCCATCAGGTACCTTGACAGGCTGGCTGGAAACACCATATATTTT. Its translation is CAIRYLDRLAGNTIYF.